This T cell receptor beta chain was identified during a study of blood T cell repertoires in COVID-19. On the study more broadly: Samples taken during acute and convalescent COVID-19 were collected in the United States, Italy and Spain. From T cells, B-cell-depleted T cells, or PBMCs came the material, which was cDNA or gDNA.

Trimming removed 3 bases at V and 5 bases at J, with 10 bases between. CDR3 length equals 13 residues. With regard to this clone: This same CDR3 is encoded by further DNA sequences in the sample.

Original processing methods: Amplification with reference gene primers provided the estimates of nucleated cell counts. Profiling relied on immunoSEQ multiplex PCR, and the TCRdb table lists in-frame clones only, not all of them. V, J and clone size are taken as reported in that table, and D and trimming were inferred from the DNA itself. The sample holds 200,000 to 250,000 clones; over 60% are singletons and the top ten take roughly 6%. Sequencing was carried out using peripheral blood. The receptor was isolated from a woman in her 70s with acute or convalescent COVID-19. V and J are TRBV12-3 or TRBV12-4 and TRBJ2-5; TRBD1 might be the D (6 bases). CDR3 bases: TGTGCCAGCAGTTTGGGGACAAGGGAGACCCAGTACTTC. As protein: CASSLGTRETQYF.